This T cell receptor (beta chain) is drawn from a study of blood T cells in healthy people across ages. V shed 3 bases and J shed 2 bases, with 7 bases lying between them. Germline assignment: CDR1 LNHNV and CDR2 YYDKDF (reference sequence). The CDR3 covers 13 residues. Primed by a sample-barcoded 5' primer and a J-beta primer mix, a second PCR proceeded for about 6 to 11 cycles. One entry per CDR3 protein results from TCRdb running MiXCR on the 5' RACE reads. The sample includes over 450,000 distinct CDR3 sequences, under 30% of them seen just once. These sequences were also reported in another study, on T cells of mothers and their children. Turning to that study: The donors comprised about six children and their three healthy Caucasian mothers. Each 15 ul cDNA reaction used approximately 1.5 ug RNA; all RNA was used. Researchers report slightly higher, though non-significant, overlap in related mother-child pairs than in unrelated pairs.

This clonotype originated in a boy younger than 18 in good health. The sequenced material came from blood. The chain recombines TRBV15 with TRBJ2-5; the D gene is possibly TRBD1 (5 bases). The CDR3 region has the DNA TGTGCCACCAGCAGGACAGCTCAAGAGACCCAGTACTTC. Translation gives CATSRTAQETQYF. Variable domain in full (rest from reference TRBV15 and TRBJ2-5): DAMVIQNPRYQVTQFGKPVTLSCSQTLNHNVMYWYQQKSSQAPKLLFHYYDKDFNNEADTPDNFQSRRPNTSFCFLDIRSPGLGDTAMYLCATSRTAQETQYFGPGTRLLVL.